Each of the 25 T cell receptor beta chains below was sequenced from the same sample in a study of shared clonotypes between healthy human individuals (dated by TCRdb to 2018 to 2021). CD8 naive samples were obtained by positive selection for CCR7 among CD45RO-negative cells, yielding a CD45RA+CCR7+ population from which TemRA cells were excluded. The library was prepared using the immunoSEQ multiplex PCR assay. As stored in TCRdb, this immuneACCESS dataset retains in-frame rearrangements with V and J assigned. A fraction of the clones does not appear; measured against another copy, unresolved V genes explain less than half of the discrepancy, and the remainder lacks a known reason. The sample table contains about 590,000 clones; only one count was recorded for 95% of them. The top ten hold around 0.097% of the sample. The sequencing input was naive CD8+ T cells sorted from blood. Interpreted using the paper, the cell subset or site label stands for: CD45RA+CCR7+. Every receptor here comes from a woman in her thirties in good health.

The rearrangement joins TRBV13 to TRBJ2-7; D is unresolved. Germline values: CDR1 PRHDT, CDR2 FYEKMQ (reference sequence). This CDR3 is 13 amino acids long. V lost 1 base and J lost 3, with 7 bases in between. The CDR3 nucleotides are TGTGCCAGCAGCTTAGTGGGGAACTACGAGCAGTACTTC. Amino acids: CASSLVGNYEQYF. The whole variable domain, remainder taken from reference TRBV13 and TRBJ2-7, is AAGVIQSPRHLIKEKRETATLKCYPIPRHDTVYWYQQGPGQDPQFLISFYEKMQSDKGSIPDRFSAQQFSDYHSELNMSSLELGDSALYFCASSLVGNYEQYFGPGTRLTVT.

This clone was picked up one time. CDR3 region: CASSYSAVGGGPEAFF. The CDR3 DNA reads as TGTGCCAGCAGTTACTCGGCAGTGGGAGGGGGGCCTGAAGCTTTCTTT. The chain is built from TRBV6-5 and TRBJ1-1; a possible D gene is TRBD1 (6 bases). Germline V gene sequence: CDR1 MNHEY, CDR2 SVGAGI. The germline V and J ends were trimmed by 0 bases and 6 bases, with 17 bases remaining between them. The CDR3 is made up of 16 amino acids.

This rearrangement joins TRBV28 to TRBJ2-3; D unclear. V was clipped by 1 base and J by 2 bases, with 22 bases between them. Germline V gives CDR1 MDHEN, CDR2 SYDVKM. The CDR3 extends over 19 amino acids. DNA of the CDR3: TGTGCCAGCAGTTTATTTGCGGACCTATCAAAACCGCACACAGATACGCAGTATTTT. Its translation: CASSLFADLSKPHTDTQYF.

V gene TRBV28 combines with J gene TRBJ1-4, with D hard to call. This CDR3 has 12 amino acids. Germline loops: CDR1 MDHEN, CDR2 SYDVKM. Trimming shortened V by 1 base and J by 8 bases, and 5 bases separated the two germline ends. In nucleotides, the CDR3 is TGTGCCAGCAGTTTATTTGGAGAAAAACTGTTTTTT. Protein: CASSLFGEKLFF.

This chain links TRBV7-9 with TRBJ1-6; no reliable D call. V was pared by 1 base and J by 7 bases, with 14 bases between. Germline-derived CDR1 and CDR2 are SEHNR and FQNEAQ (reference sequence). The length of the CDR3 is 16 residues. The CDR3 nucleotides are TGTGCCAGCAGCTTAGTACCGGAGAGGCGGAATTCACCCCTCCACTTT. As protein: CASSLVPERRNSPLHF.

V gene TRBV5-1 combines with J gene TRBJ1-1, with D possibly TRBD1 on 5 matching bases. With 4 bases removed from V and 7 bases from J, the gap between germline ends came to 14 bases. The germline CDR1 and CDR2 sequences are SGHRS and YFSETQ. The CDR3 has 13 amino acids. CDR3: CASSTDEGDEAFF. In DNA form, the CDR3 reads TGCGCCAGCAGCACGGACGAAGGGGATGAAGCTTTCTTT.

A note on this clone: The same CDR3 is also encoded by other DNA sequences in this sample. The chain links TRBV7-9 to TRBJ2-2, with no clear D. The V end lost 2 bases, the J end lost 6 bases, and 4 bases lay between the germline ends. CDR1 SEHNR and CDR2 FQNEAQ come from the germline V gene (reference sequence). The CDR3 is 12 residues long. CDR3: CASSLRPGELFF. The CDR3 DNA reads TGTGCCAGCAGCTTACGCCCCGGGGAGCTGTTTTTT.

This clone has a single count. The rearrangement joins TRBV27 to TRBJ2-1; TRBD1 matches at 8 bases. V was clipped by 4 bases and J by 2 bases; unmatched bases: 4. This CDR3 comprises 15 residues. CDR1 and CDR2 from the germline V gene are MNHEY and SMNVEV (reference sequence). Here the CDR3 DNA reads TGTGCCAGCAGTTCAGGACAGGGCGCCTACAATGAGCAGTTCTTC. It specifies CASSSGQGAYNEQFF.

The V call is TRBV27, the J call TRBJ2-7; 7 bases match TRBD2. V lost 1 base and J lost 5; bases outside the gene matches: 8. The CDR3 is 15 residues long. Germline assignment: CDR1 MNHEY and CDR2 SMNVEV (reference sequence). The CDR3: CASSLWWEGPHEQYF. DNA of the CDR3: TGTGCCAGCAGTTTATGGTGGGAGGGCCCTCACGAGCAGTACTTC.

The J gene is TRBJ2-7, the V gene TRBV27; D remains unclear. V was pared by 2 bases and J by 2 bases, with 16 bases between. Germline assignment: CDR1 MNHEY and CDR2 SMNVEV (reference sequence). There are 16 residues in the CDR3. The CDR3 DNA follows: TGTGCCAGCAGTTTACGGTCCGGTGGGCGCGCCTACGAGCAGTACTTC. Translation gives CASSLRSGGRAYEQYF.

Worth noting for this clone: Other DNA variants within this sample encode the same CDR3. This chain connects TRBV27 to TRBJ2-3; 12 bases map to TRBD2. The CDR3 consists of 15 residues. Trimming cost V 6 bases and J 3 bases; bases outside gene matches: 4. Looked up from germline, CDR1 is MNHEY and CDR2 is SMNVEV (reference sequence). The CDR3: CASSPGTSGTDTQYF. CDR3 DNA sequence: TGTGCCAGCAGCCCCGGGACTAGCGGGACAGATACGCAGTATTTT.

The rearrangement joins TRBV19 to TRBJ2-3; tentatively, D is TRBD2 (6 bases). Between the trimmed V and J ends, which lost 7 bases and 4 bases, there was a span of 15 bases. The germline CDR1 and CDR2 sequences are LNHDA and SQIVND (reference sequence). The CDR3 runs 14 residues. CDR3: CASNYGGNSDTQYF. The CDR3 DNA follows: TGTGCCAGTAATTATGGCGGGAATTCAGATACGCAGTATTTT. The entire variable domain, with the rest obtained from reference TRBV19 and TRBJ2-3, is as follows: DGGITQSPKYLFRKEGQNVTLSCEQNLNHDAMYWYRQDPGQGLRLIYYSQIVNDFQKGDIAEGYSVSREKKESFPLTVTSAQKNPTAFYLCASNYGGNSDTQYFGPGTRLTVL.

The chain uses TRBV19 and TRBJ2-7; D may be TRBD2 (7 bases). V lost 5 bases to trimming and J lost 7 bases, with 18 bases between them. This CDR3 spans 14 amino acids. In germline, CDR1 is LNHDA, CDR2 SQIVND (reference sequence). The CDR3 region is CASSWGGLYDEQYF. The CDR3 DNA reads TGTGCCAGTAGTTGGGGGGGCTTGTACGATGAGCAGTACTTC.

The genes are TRBV7-2 and TRBJ2-7, with 7 bases matching TRBD1. Germline values: CDR1 SGHTA, CDR2 FQGNSA. The CDR3 has 18 amino acids. Losses at the gene ends were 3 bases for V and 0 bases for J; bases not matched to a gene: 14. The CDR3 region is CASSFNKIPGQSSYEQYF. The DNA of the CDR3 is TGTGCCAGCAGCTTCAACAAGATACCGGGACAGAGCTCCTACGAGCAGTACTTC.

This rearrangement joins TRBV28 to TRBJ1-5; a weak D match, TRBD1 (5 bases). V lost 7 bases and J 4 bases, leaving 17 bases between the germline ends. The CDR3 has 15 amino acids. Germline values: CDR1 MDHEN, CDR2 SYDVKM. CDR3: CASMLLTDFNQPQHF. For the CDR3, the DNA is TGTGCCAGCATGTTATTGACAGACTTTAATCAGCCCCAGCATTTT.

The DNA for the CDR3 is TGCGCCAGCAGCGGGATAGGAACAGACTACGAGCAGTACTTC. Translating it yields CASSGIGTDYEQYF. The chain links TRBV5-1 to TRBJ2-7, with D unclear. V lost 4 bases and J 3 bases, leaving 14 bases between the germline ends. There are 14 residues in the CDR3. CDR1 is SGHRS and CDR2 is YFSETQ in the germline V gene.

The V call is TRBV27, the J call TRBJ2-5, with 9 bases identical to TRBD2. V was pared by 3 bases and J by 5 bases, with 10 bases of the junction left unmatched. The germline V gene has CDR1 MNHEY and CDR2 SMNVEV (reference sequence). The CDR3 has 16 residues. The DNA of the CDR3 is TGTGCCAGCAGTTTTGGCTTAGCGGGAGCAGGGGAGACCCAGTACTTC. Translation gives CASSFGLAGAGETQYF.

The chain joins TRBV28 to TRBJ1-1; weak D call: TRBD1 (5 bases). The V and J ends lost 4 bases and 1 base respectively, with 16 bases between them. The CDR3 covers 16 residues. The germline gives CDR1 MDHEN, CDR2 SYDVKM. Here the CDR3 reads CASSSESGGGNTEAFF. The CDR3, as DNA: TGTGCCAGCAGTTCCGAATCTGGGGGAGGGAACACTGAAGCTTTCTTT.

This chain uses TRBV28 with TRBJ2-7; 8 bases are a match to TRBD2. V was pared by 5 bases and J by 4 bases, with 13 bases of the junction left unmatched. From germline, CDR1 is MDHEN and CDR2 SYDVKM. The CDR3 loop spans 16 amino acids. Here the CDR3 DNA reads TGTGCCAGCAGTCCAAGGGGCGGGAGGACTGATTACGAGCAGTACTTC. Translation: CASSPRGGRTDYEQYF.

This clone was observed once. V gene TRBV7-9 combines with J gene TRBJ2-3; 7 nucleotides line up with TRBD1. The CDR3 has 15 amino acids. The germline CDR1 and CDR2 sequences are SEHNR and FQNEAQ (reference sequence). The V segment lost 5 bases and the J segment 3 bases; nucleotides outside the gene matches: 8. The CDR3 DNA sequence: TGTGCCAGCAGCCCGAGGGACAGCGAGACAGATACGCAGTATTTT. Its protein product is CASSPRDSETDTQYF.

The J gene is TRBJ2-2, the V gene TRBV19; 7 nucleotides align to TRBD2. This CDR3 region has 14 residues. The germline gives CDR1 LNHDA, CDR2 SQIVND (reference sequence). The trim removed 7 bases at V and 5 bases at J, leaving 7 bases unmatched. CDR3 sequence reads: CASNELAETGELFF. CDR3 in DNA: TGTGCCAGTAATGAGCTAGCGGAAACCGGGGAGCTGTTTTTT.

This clone was seen once. V and J are TRBV9 and TRBJ2-7; the D call may be TRBD1 or TRBD2 (5 bases each). CDR3 size: 15 residues. The V end was cut by 0 bases, the J end by 2 bases, with 12 bases between. CDR1 is SGDLS and CDR2 is YYNGEE in the germline V gene. CDR3 sequence (DNA): TGTGCCAGCAGCGTAGACGGGACGGTAACCTACGAGCAGTACTTC. Its protein is CASSVDGTVTYEQYF.

V and J are TRBV4-1 and TRBJ2-7, with D perhaps TRBD1 or TRBD2 (6 bases each). Germline assignment: CDR1 MGHRA and CDR2 YSYEKL. The CDR3 has 18 amino acids. Trimming took off 2 bases at V and 3 bases at J, with 23 bases between the two ends. The CDR3 region is CASSQSWGRSRLDYEQYF. The CDR3 bases are TGCGCCAGCAGCCAAAGCTGGGGGCGTAGCAGACTAGACTACGAGCAGTACTTC.

V usage is TRBV7-9 and J usage is TRBJ1-3; D gene unclear. From germline, CDR1 is SEHNR and CDR2 FQNEAQ (reference sequence). This CDR3 region has 16 residues. V lost 1 base to trimming and J lost 1 base, with 11 bases between them. The CDR3 region has the DNA TGTGCCAGCAGCTTAGAGGTACAGAGATCTGGAAACACCATATATTTT. Its protein product is CASSLEVQRSGNTIYF.

The chain links TRBV2 to TRBJ1-4; no firm D call. V lost 1 base to trimming and J lost 5 bases, with 14 bases between them. The CDR3 loop spans 16 amino acids. Germline CDR1 SNHLY, CDR2 FYNNEI. CDR3 amino acids: CASSEGRPTSNEKLFF. The CDR3 DNA reads as TGTGCCAGCAGTGAAGGTCGCCCCACGTCGAATGAAAAACTGTTTTTT.